The 4 T cell receptor beta chains below come from one sample, sequenced in a study of regulatory T cells in long-lasting Graves disease. Time point given: persistent/refractory GD, antithyroid drugs over 5 years with positive TRAb. The authors made the TCR library using RNA they extracted from PBMCs. Arm-PCR of CDR3 regions and iRepertoire HTBI primers were the basis on which TCR beta libraries were built. TCRdb redid the calling of the multiplex PCR reads with MiXCR, one entry per CDR3 protein. The sample yields some 340,000 distinct CDR3 sequences, approximately 25% seen once. The specimen comprised peripheral blood mononuclear cells (PBMCs), sampled when the disease was refractory, from a patient treated with antithyroid drugs. The receptors originated from a middle-aged woman with Graves disease.

The rearrangement links TRBV11-1 to TRBJ2-3; no reliable D call. The V gene lost 3 bases and the J gene lost 7 bases, with 14 bases spanning the gap. This CDR3 spans 14 amino acids. Germline CDR1 reads SGHAT; CDR2 reads FQDESV (reference sequence). CDR3 DNA sequence: TGTGCCAGCAGCTTCGACCAAGACTTGAATACGCAGTATTTT. It specifies CASSFDQDLNTQYF.

This clonotype was recorded at least ten times. This chain joins TRBV5-1 and TRBJ2-7; 13 bases match TRBD2. The germline CDR1 and CDR2 sequences are SGHRS and YFSETQ. Germline trimming cut 4 bases from V and 0 bases from J; bases unmatched to any gene: 7. This CDR3 is built from 17 residues. CDR3 sequence: CASSQGLAGSLSYEQYF. CDR3 DNA sequence: TGCGCCAGCAGCCAGGGACTAGCGGGATCTCTCTCCTACGAGCAGTACTTC.

This clonotype has a count of ten or more. The CDR3 DNA reads as TGTGCCAGCAGTGAAGTTACTTCGGTTGAAGCTTTCTTT. Its protein is CASSEVTSVEAFF. The genes are TRBV6-1 and TRBJ1-1, with D unclear. V was pared by 1 base and J by 7 bases, with 10 bases between. The CDR3 is made up of 13 amino acids. CDR1 is MNHNS and CDR2 is SASEGT in the germline V gene.

The chain joins TRBV28 to TRBJ2-1; D is uncertain. Germline V gives CDR1 MDHEN, CDR2 SYDVKM. Trimming stripped 1 base from V and 2 bases from J, with 15 bases between. The CDR3 sequence is 17 residues long. For the CDR3, the DNA is TGTGCCAGCAGTTTATCGCCCCCTAAATCCCCCTACAATGAGCAGTTCTTC. Amino acid sequence: CASSLSPPKSPYNEQFF. The full variable domain, completed using reference TRBV28 and TRBJ2-1, is DVKVTQSSRYLVKRTGEKVFLECVQDMDHENMFWYRQDPGLGLRLIYFSYDVKMKEKGDIPEGYSVSREKKERFSLILESASTNQTSMYLCASSLSPPKSPYNEQFFGPGTRLTVL.